This passage covers 21 T cell receptor beta chains from one sample sequenced in a study of T-cell memory formation after mild COVID-19. TCRdb independently ran MiXCR on the 5' RACE reads; one entry per CDR3 protein. The repertoire has 450,000 or so distinct CDR3 sequences, roughly 25% of them found once; the top ten carry roughly an eighth. The sample consisted of PBMCs or a T cell subset sorted from them (not recorded which). The receptors were sampled from an adult woman who had mild COVID-19 (a few samples of this study predate the infection). Cell type and time point are not known.

This clonotype was detected only a few times. The J gene is TRBJ2-7, the V gene TRBV2; 7 bases map to TRBD1. With V trimmed by 7 bases and J by 0 bases, 6 bases remained unmatched. The germline gives CDR1 SNHLY, CDR2 FYNNEI. CDR3 size: 14 residues. DNA of the CDR3: TGTGCCAGCATCCGGGACAGCCTCTCCTACGAGCAGTACTTC. This gives the protein CASIRDSLSYEQYF.

The chain combines TRBV30 with TRBJ1-2; 10 bases map to TRBD1. Germline assignment: CDR1 GTSNPN and CDR2 SVGIG (reference sequence). The CDR3 runs 11 residues. Trimming cost V 5 bases and J 9 bases; bases outside gene matches: 3. The CDR3 is CAWDRGQSYTF. CDR3 nucleotides: TGTGCCTGGGACAGGGGGCAGAGCTACACCTTC.

The chain joins TRBV3-1 to TRBJ2-3; 7 nucleotides agree with TRBD1. Germline V gene data show CDR1 as LGHDT and CDR2 as YNNKEL (reference sequence). The CDR3 contains 14 residues. The V segment lost 4 bases and the J segment 8 bases; nucleotides outside the gene matches: 9. CDR3 residues: CASSPSGQVGTQYF. The CDR3 DNA is TGTGCCAGCAGCCCTTCCGGACAGGTTGGTACGCAGTATTTT.

This clonotype was seen more than once but under ten times. The chain links TRBV29-1 to TRBJ1-2; 10 bases are a match to TRBD1. The V and J ends lost 5 bases and 4 bases, in that order; junction bases with no gene match: 10. The CDR3 runs to 15 residues. CDR1 and CDR2 (germline): SQVTM, ANQGSEA. CDR3 in amino acids: CSVRTGTGAFYGYTF. CDR3 bases: TGCAGCGTTCGGACCGGGACAGGGGCTTTCTATGGCTACACCTTC.

V usage is TRBV6-5 and J usage is TRBJ2-7; 7 nucleotides agree with TRBD1. Trimming removed 4 bases from V and 3 bases from J; junction bases left unmatched: 3. The CDR3 runs 13 residues. Germline V gene sequence: CDR1 MNHEY, CDR2 SVGAGI. The CDR3, as DNA: TGTGCCAGCAGTTGGGGACAGTTCTACGAGCAGTACTTC. Amino acid sequence: CASSWGQFYEQYF.

In its sample, this clonotype was seen a few times. The J gene is TRBJ1-5, the V gene TRBV30; 9 nucleotides match TRBD1. V lost 4 bases and J lost 6; bases outside the gene matches: 10. This CDR3 is built from 15 residues. From germline, CDR1 is GTSNPN and CDR2 SVGIG (reference sequence). The CDR3 nucleotides read TGTGCCTGGACTCATACCGGGACAGGGAGTCAGCCCCAGCATTTT. It specifies CAWTHTGTGSQPQHF.

This clonotype has a handful of counts. The J gene is TRBJ1-2, the V gene TRBV25-1, with no clear D. The ends were cut back, 3 bases at V and 6 bases at J, with 14 bases in the middle. CDR1 is MGHDK, CDR2 SYGVNS, per germline. The CDR3 is made up of 14 amino acids. CDR3 bases: TGTGCCAGCAGTGATGAAGGCCAGACTGATGGCTACACCTTC. Translating it yields CASSDEGQTDGYTF.

The sample holds many counts of this clonotype. The chain links TRBV7-2 to TRBJ2-4; D is uncertain. CDR1 is SGHTA, CDR2 FQGNSA, per germline. Trimming pared 8 bases from V and 0 bases from J, leaving 11 bases between. There are 14 residues in the CDR3. The CDR3 loop reads CASGQNRAKNIQYF. CDR3 bases: TGTGCCAGCGGCCAAAACAGAGCCAAAAACATTCAGTACTTC.

This clonotype was observed a few times. This chain uses TRBV18 with TRBJ2-7; no reliable D call. This CDR3 has 14 amino acids. Germline V CDR1 and CDR2: KGHSH, LQKENI. The V end was cut by 1 base, the J end by 0 bases, with 7 bases between. The CDR3 nucleotides read TGTGCCAGCTCACCACTGAAAGACTCCTACGAGCAGTACTTC. This translates into CASSPLKDSYEQYF.

This clonotype has only a few counts. The CDR3 protein is CASSFKGTHPGNTIYF. Here the CDR3 DNA reads TGTGCCAGCAGTTTCAAGGGGACTCACCCTGGAAACACCATATATTTT. The V call is TRBV12-3 or TRBV12-4, the J call TRBJ1-3; D possibly corresponds to TRBD1 (5 bases). The CDR3 has 16 amino acids. The germline V and J ends were trimmed by 3 bases and 2 bases, with 14 bases remaining between them.

The chain links TRBV20-1 to TRBJ2-1; 9 bases agree with TRBD2. There are 17 residues in the CDR3. Unmatched junction bases numbered 8, after V lost 0 bases and J lost 2 bases. Germline-derived CDR1 and CDR2 are DFQATT and SNEGSKA (reference sequence). CDR3 DNA sequence: TGCAGTGCTAGAGATCGTGATAGCGGGAGAGCCTACAATGAGCAGTTCTTC. Its translation: CSARDRDSGRAYNEQFF.

The table lists this clonotype with a few counts. The V call is TRBV5-1, the J call TRBJ1-4, with D possibly matching TRBD1 (5 bases). The V end was cut by 4 bases, the J end by 4 bases, with 11 bases between. The V gene's germline CDR1 is SGHRS and CDR2 YFSETQ. The CDR3 runs 14 residues. CDR3: CASSPGDGNEKLFF. The CDR3 DNA reads as TGCGCCAGCAGCCCGGGGGACGGTAATGAAAAACTGTTTTTT. The full variable domain, completed using reference TRBV5-1 and TRBJ1-4, is KAGVTQTPRYLIKTRGQQVTLSCSPISGHRSVSWYQQTPGQGLQFLFEYFSETQRNKGNFPGRFSGRQFSNSRSEMNVSTLELGDSALYLCASSPGDGNEKLFFGSGTQLSVL.

This clonotype occurred a few times. This chain uses TRBV12-3 or TRBV12-4 with TRBJ2-5; 9 bases are shared with TRBD2. CDR3 length: 17 amino acids. V trimming: 4 bases; J trimming: 1 base; junction bases outside the gene matches: 10. CDR3 DNA sequence: TGTGCCAGCAGTTCGTATACAAGGCGGGGGGGCCAAGAGACCCAGTACTTC. Its protein is CASSSYTRRGGQETQYF.

The rearrangement joins TRBV19 to TRBJ1-5; possibly TRBD1 for D (6 bases). From germline, CDR1 is LNHDA and CDR2 SQIVND (reference sequence). V lost 2 bases to trimming and J lost 7 bases, with 12 bases between them. The CDR3 runs 14 residues. CDR3 in DNA: TGTGCCAGTAGTATACAGGGGATATCGCAGCCCCAGCATTTT. This sequence encodes CASSIQGISQPQHF. The full variable domain, rest sourced from reference TRBV19 and TRBJ1-5, is DGGITQSPKYLFRKEGQNVTLSCEQNLNHDAMYWYRQDPGQGLRLIYYSQIVNDFQKGDIAEGYSVSREKKESFPLTVTSAQKNPTAFYLCASSIQGISQPQHFGDGTRLSIL.

This clonotype was counted between two and nine times. The chain joins TRBV20-1 to TRBJ1-1, with 7 positions matching TRBD1. The ends lost 8 bases at V and 0 bases at J; junction bases unmatched: 3. Germline CDR1 and CDR2: DFQATT and SNEGSKA (reference sequence). This CDR3 contains 12 residues. This CDR3 reads CSPTGMNTEAFF. The CDR3 DNA reads as TGCAGTCCGACAGGGATGAACACTGAAGCTTTCTTT.

A few counts support this clonotype. The V call is TRBV7-2, the J call TRBJ2-2; D may match TRBD1 or TRBD2 (5 bases each). The CDR3 has 15 amino acids. Trimming left V 11 bases short and J 8 bases short, with 24 bases between. Germline V gene sequence: CDR1 SGHTA, CDR2 FQGNSA. The CDR3 coding sequence is TGTGCCTCCCAGCTGGGGGTCCCGGGTTTAGGGGAGCTGTTTTTT. Its protein is CASQLGVPGLGELFF.

The V and J genes are TRBV9 and TRBJ2-7; 10 nucleotides agree with TRBD2. The CDR3 consists of 16 residues. With V trimmed by 0 bases and J by 2 bases, 5 bases remained unmatched. CDR1 SGDLS and CDR2 YYNGEE come from the germline V gene. DNA of the CDR3: TGTGCCAGCAGCGTAGATGCAACTAGCGGGGCCTACGAGCAGTACTTC. It specifies CASSVDATSGAYEQYF. The whole variable domain, filled in from reference TRBV9 and TRBJ2-7, reads DSGVTQTPKHLITATGQRVTLRCSPRSGDLSVYWYQQSLDQGLQFLIQYYNGEERAKGNILERFSAQQFPDLHSELNLSSLELGDSALYFCASSVDATSGAYEQYFGPGTRLTVT.

V gene TRBV5-6 combines with J gene TRBJ2-7, with D perhaps TRBD2 (6 bases). V was pared by 3 bases and J by 3 bases, with 16 bases between. The CDR3 runs 15 residues. Per germline, CDR1 SGHDT and CDR2 YYEEEE. CDR3 sequence (DNA): TGTGCCAGCAGCTCTCGACACTGGGAGGTCTACGAGCAGTACTTC. Translation: CASSSRHWEVYEQYF.

This sequence joins TRBV30 and TRBJ2-7; 9 positions match TRBD1. The ends lost 1 base at V and 2 bases at J; junction bases unmatched: 6. This CDR3 has 15 residues. From germline, CDR1 is GTSNPN and CDR2 SVGIG (reference sequence). This chain's CDR3 is CAWSAPRTGAYEQYF. The CDR3 coding sequence is TGTGCCTGGAGTGCCCCACGGACAGGGGCCTACGAGCAGTACTTC. The whole variable domain, filled in from reference TRBV30 and TRBJ2-7, reads SQTIHQWPATLVQPVGSPLSLECTVEGTSNPNLYWYRQAAGRGLQLLFYSVGIGQISSEVPQNLSASRPQDRQFILSSKKLLLSDSGFYLCAWSAPRTGAYEQYFGPGTRLTVT.

This clonotype came up a few times. The J gene is TRBJ2-3, the V gene TRBV7-6; a weak D match, TRBD2 (7 bases). The CDR3 runs to 16 residues. CDR1 and CDR2 (germline): SGHVS, FNYEAQ. The V end lost 5 bases, the J end lost 6 bases, and 21 bases lay between the germline ends. The CDR3 reads CASSLVGGGREDTQYF. CDR3 in DNA: TGTGCCAGCAGCCTCGTGGGCGGGGGCCGGGAGGATACGCAGTATTTT.

The genes are TRBV25-1 and TRBJ1-6, with 7 bases that match TRBD1. Germline lookup yields CDR1 MGHDK and CDR2 SYGVNS. There are 17 residues in the CDR3. Losses at the gene ends were 4 bases for V and 1 base for J; bases not matched to a gene: 7. CDR3: CASSGITGVSYNSPLHF. The CDR3 coding sequence is TGTGCCAGCAGTGGAATAACAGGGGTGTCCTATAATTCACCCCTCCACTTT. Complete variable domain (other parts from reference TRBV25-1 and TRBJ1-6): EADIYQTPRYLVIGTGKKITLECSQTMGHDKMYWYQQDPGMELHLIHYSYGVNSTEKGDLSSESTVSRIRTEHFPLTLESARPSHTSQYLCASSGITGVSYNSPLHFGNGTRLTVT.